Below, one TCR beta chain is given with its context. The data originate from a study of blood T cell repertoires in COVID-19. Study overall: Spain, Italy and the United States supplied samples that represented acute and convalescent COVID-19. In each case, the material was cDNA or gDNA derived from T cells, B-cell-depleted T cells, or PBMCs.

In the original processing: Amplification of reference gene primers provided the estimated nucleated cell counts. Produced via immunoSEQ multiplex PCR; TCRdb's table is partial and in-frame only. The DNA gave D and trimming, while V, J and clone size come from that table. The sample consists of roughly 190,000 clones, approximately 90% of them appearing once. After removal of 6 bases from V and 1 base from J, the junction contained 5 bases not matched to a gene. Germline V lookup: CDR1 MNHEY, CDR2 SVGAGI. The CDR3 is 15 residues long. This clonotype was obtained from a man between 18 and 29 years old with active or convalescent COVID-19. The J gene is TRBJ2-2, the V gene TRBV6-5; 7 nucleotides line up with TRBD2. The sample comprised peripheral blood. The CDR3: CASSTSALNTGELFF. CDR3 nucleotides: TGTGCCAGCAGCACTAGCGCCCTGAACACCGGGGAGCTGTTTTTT.